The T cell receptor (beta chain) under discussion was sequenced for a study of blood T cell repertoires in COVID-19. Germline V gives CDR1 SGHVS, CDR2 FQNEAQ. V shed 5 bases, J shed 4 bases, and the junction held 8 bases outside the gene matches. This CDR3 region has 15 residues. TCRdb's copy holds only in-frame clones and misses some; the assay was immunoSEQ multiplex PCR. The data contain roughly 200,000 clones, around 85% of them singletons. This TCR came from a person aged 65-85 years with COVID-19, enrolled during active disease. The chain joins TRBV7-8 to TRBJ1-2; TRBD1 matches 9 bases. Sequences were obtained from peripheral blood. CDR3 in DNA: TGTGCCAGCAGCCCAGGGACAGGGAGCTTCTATGGCTACACCTTC. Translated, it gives CASSPGTGSFYGYTF.